Below are 31 T cell receptor beta chains sequenced from a single sample in a study of T cell responses to AZD1222 COVID-19 vaccine. Libraries were prepared by immunoSEQ multiplex PCR; TCRdb keeps only in-frame clonotypes and omits some of them. Among over 130,000 clones listed, about 90% were seen once. The sequenced sample was peripheral blood, obtained 28 days after the second dose of the MenACWY control vaccine. The source is an adult who received the MenACWY meningococcal vaccine as a control.

The gene calls are TRBV6-5 and TRBJ1-1; weak D call: TRBD1 (5 bases). The V end lost 7 bases, the J end lost 1 base, and 16 bases lay between the germline ends. The CDR3 runs 15 residues. CDR1 is MNHEY, CDR2 SVGAGI, per germline. This CDR3 is CASTRGGEGNTEAFF. In DNA, the CDR3 is TGTGCCAGCACCCGCGGGGGGGAGGGGAACACTGAAGCTTTCTTT.

The CDR3 sequence is CASSSGLAGGVTGELFF. CDR3 nucleotides: TGCGCCAGCAGCTCCGGACTAGCGGGAGGAGTCACCGGGGAGCTGTTTTTT. This chain uses TRBV5-1 with TRBJ2-2; 14 bases are a match to TRBD2. This CDR3 has 17 residues. Germline V CDR1 and CDR2: SGHRS, YFSETQ. Losses at the gene ends were 3 bases for V and 4 bases for J; bases not matched to a gene: 5.

The chain joins TRBV6-5 to TRBJ2-5; TRBD2 agrees at 7 bases. V was pared by 2 bases and J by 3 bases, with 0 bases of the junction left unmatched. This CDR3 is built from 13 residues. Germline V gene data show CDR1 as MNHEY and CDR2 as SVGAGI. The CDR3 reads CASSYRGEETQYF. CDR3 nucleotide sequence: TGTGCCAGCAGTTACCGGGGGGAAGAGACCCAGTACTTC.

This chain links TRBV7-2 with TRBJ1-6; TRBD1 matches at 9 bases. V gave up 5 bases and J gave up 8 bases; unmatched junction bases: 10. The CDR3 contains 16 residues. Germline CDR1 reads SGHTA; CDR2 reads FQGNSA. The CDR3 is CASSAQQGALDSPLHF. The CDR3 bases are TGTGCCAGCAGCGCCCAACAGGGGGCACTAGATTCACCCCTCCACTTT.

The chain recombines TRBV5-6 with TRBJ2-5, with 8 bases identical to TRBD1. The CDR3 covers 13 residues. Trimming cost V 4 bases and J 5 bases; bases outside gene matches: 4. Looked up from germline, CDR1 is SGHDT and CDR2 is YYEEEE. CDR3 sequence (DNA): TGTGCCAGCAGCGCGACAGGGGTGGAGACCCAGTACTTC. It encodes CASSATGVETQYF.

This clone came up once. The chain combines TRBV28 with TRBJ1-4; D is possibly TRBD1 (6 bases). The CDR3 extends over 14 amino acids. Germline V gene data show CDR1 as MDHEN and CDR2 as SYDVKM. Trimming removed 6 bases from V and 0 bases from J, with 8 bases in between. CDR3 DNA: TGTGCCAGCAGGGACAGTTCAACTAATGAAAAACTGTTTTTT. Protein sequence: CASRDSSTNEKLFF.

CDR3 bases: TGTGCCAGCAGTCCCGCCGGACAGGTGTTCACTGAAGCTTTCTTT. It codes for CASSPAGQVFTEAFF. The V and J genes are TRBV6-5 and TRBJ1-1; 7 nucleotides align to TRBD1. After removal of 5 bases from V and 4 bases from J, the junction contained 10 bases not matched to a gene. Germline V lookup: CDR1 MNHEY, CDR2 SVGAGI. The CDR3 has 15 residues.

This rearrangement joins TRBV6-6 to TRBJ2-2, with unresolved D. CDR1 and CDR2 (germline): MNHNY, SVGAGI (reference sequence). The V end was cut by 4 bases, the J end by 0 bases, with 12 bases between. The CDR3 contains 16 residues. The CDR3 sequence is CASSSHGPANTGELFF. In DNA, the CDR3 is TGTGCCAGCAGTTCGCACGGGCCGGCGAACACCGGGGAGCTGTTTTTT.

The chain uses TRBV3-1 (or the pseudogene TRBV3-2) and TRBJ1-6; D uncertain. V dropped 0 bases and J dropped 0 bases, with 15 bases sitting between them. Germline loops: CDR1 LGHDT, CDR2 YNNKEL (reference sequence). The CDR3 loop spans 19 amino acids. As DNA, the CDR3 is TGTGCCAGCAGCCAAGAGCATAATCAAAGGAGCTCCTATAATTCACCCCTCCACTTT. Protein sequence: CASSQEHNQRSSYNSPLHF.

The chain combines TRBV5-1 with TRBJ2-5; D is ambiguous. CDR3 length equals 15 residues. The V end was cut by 2 bases, the J end by 3 bases, with 14 bases between. Germline loops: CDR1 SGHRS, CDR2 YFSETQ. CDR3 coding DNA: TGCGCCAGCAGCTTTTCCGGGCGGTCTGAAGAGACCCAGTACTTC. Amino acids: CASSFSGRSEETQYF.

The chain joins TRBV28 to TRBJ1-6, with D possibly TRBD1 on 6 matching bases. With 8 bases removed from V and 9 bases from J, the gap between germline ends came to 17 bases. Germline-derived CDR1 and CDR2 are MDHEN and SYDVKM. The CDR3 is 14 residues long. The DNA of the CDR3 is TGTGCCAGCGAGCGGGGGGACATGGGTTCACCCCTCCACTTT. Encoded protein: CASERGDMGSPLHF.

The V and J genes are TRBV5-4 and TRBJ2-1; possible D gene TRBD1, 6 bases. CDR1 is SGHNT, CDR2 YYREEE, per germline (reference sequence). The CDR3 runs to 13 residues. Trimming took off 4 bases at V and 5 bases at J, with 10 bases between the two ends. The CDR3, as DNA: TGTGCCAGCAGCAAGGGACAAAACAATGAGCAGTTCTTC. It is translated as CASSKGQNNEQFF.

This rearrangement joins TRBV28 to TRBJ2-3; the match to TRBD1 covers 9 bases. This CDR3 has 14 amino acids. Germline V gene sequence: CDR1 MDHEN, CDR2 SYDVKM. With V trimmed by 7 bases and J by 6 bases, 8 bases remained unmatched. The CDR3 region is CASNQDRGRDTQYF. The CDR3 DNA is TGTGCCAGCAACCAGGACAGGGGACGGGATACGCAGTATTTT.

CDR3 bases: TGCGCCAGCAGCTTGGACACCGGCACAGATACGCAGTATTTT. This sequence encodes CASSLDTGTDTQYF. This chain joins TRBV5-1 and TRBJ2-3; D uncertain. The CDR3 spans 14 residues. V dropped 0 bases and J dropped 1 base, with 6 bases sitting between them. Germline V gene sequence: CDR1 SGHRS, CDR2 YFSETQ.

This chain joins TRBV19 and TRBJ2-6; 8 nucleotides align to TRBD2. This CDR3 is built from 18 residues. V lost 7 bases, J lost 4 bases, and 15 bases stayed unmatched. Germline assignment: CDR1 LNHDA and CDR2 SQIVND (reference sequence). This CDR3 reads CASTLVWGLGSGANVLTF. The CDR3 coding sequence is TGTGCCAGTACTCTTGTGTGGGGACTAGGTTCGGGGGCCAACGTCCTGACTTTC. Full variable domain (rest looked up from reference TRBV19 and TRBJ2-6): DGGITQSPKYLFRKEGQNVTLSCEQNLNHDAMYWYRQDPGQGLRLIYYSQIVNDFQKGDIAEGYSVSREKKESFPLTVTSAQKNPTAFYLCASTLVWGLGSGANVLTFGAGSRLTVL.

Notes on this clone: One junction end does not reproduce the germline sequence, and a read error may be involved. Other DNA sequences in the sample encode the same CDR3. The rearrangement uses TRBV15 and TRBJ2-7; a weak D match, TRBD1 (5 bases). The CDR3 has 16 amino acids. Germline V gene sequence: CDR1 LNHNV, CDR2 YYDKDF (reference sequence). The CDR3 coding sequence is TGCGCCACCAGCAGAGAAGTGACAGTGAATCCCTACGAGCAGTACTTC. Translating gives CATSREVTVNPYEQYF.

This chain uses TRBV24-1 with TRBJ2-1, with TRBD2 matching over 9 bases. Germline lookup yields CDR1 KGHDR and CDR2 SFDVKD. V was clipped by 4 bases and J by 1 base; unmatched bases: 10. The CDR3 is 18 amino acids. CDR3 protein: CATSDPGVAGVSYNEQFF. The CDR3 DNA sequence: TGTGCCACCAGTGACCCCGGGGTAGCGGGGGTGTCCTACAATGAGCAGTTCTTC.

This chain connects TRBV28 to TRBJ2-3, with D uncertain. The CDR3 length is 14 residues. Looked up from germline, CDR1 is MDHEN and CDR2 is SYDVKM. Trimming took off 0 bases at V and 2 bases at J, with 6 bases between the two ends. The CDR3: CASSLWGNTDTQYF. The CDR3 bases are TGTGCCAGCAGTTTATGGGGGAACACAGATACGCAGTATTTT.

This rearrangement joins TRBV9 to TRBJ1-1; D is unresolved. The V end lost 4 bases, the J end lost 1 base, and 8 bases lay between the germline ends. Germline V gene sequence: CDR1 SGDLS, CDR2 YYNGEE. The CDR3 is 13 residues long. CDR3: CASSIAKNTEAFF. CDR3 DNA sequence: TGTGCCAGCAGCATAGCAAAGAACACTGAAGCTTTCTTT.

The V gene is TRBV7-2, the J gene TRBJ2-6; D call uncertain. The CDR3 is 17 amino acids. With 3 bases removed from V and 0 bases from J, the gap between germline ends came to 12 bases. Germline assignment: CDR1 SGHTA and CDR2 FQGNSA. CDR3 amino acids: CASSFNSPLSGANVLTF. CDR3 nucleotides: TGTGCCAGCAGCTTTAACAGCCCCCTCTCTGGGGCCAACGTCCTGACTTTC.

Remarks on this clone: The junction does not match germline at one end; this may be a read error. This chain links TRBV9 with TRBJ2-1, with D perhaps TRBD2 (6 bases). This CDR3 region has 13 residues. Germline loops: CDR1 SGDLS, CDR2 YYNGEE. CDR3 bases: TGTGCCAGCAGCGTAGACGGTAGCGGACCGATAATCTTC. Translation gives CASSVDGSGPIIF. Looking up the rest from reference TRBV9 and TRBJ2-1 gives the full variable domain: DSGVTQTPKHLITATGQRVTLRCSPRSGDLSVYWYQQSLDQGLQFLIQYYNGEERAKGNILERFSAQQFPDLHSELNLSSLELGDSALYFCASSVDGSGPIIFGPGTRLTVL.

This clone was recorded only once. The chain joins TRBV7-2 to TRBJ1-5; tentative D call: TRBD1 (6 bases). Germline V lookup: CDR1 SGHTA, CDR2 FQGNSA. The CDR3 covers 16 residues. Trimming pared 2 bases from V and 2 bases from J, leaving 13 bases between. This CDR3 reads CASSLNRDSGNQPQHF. The CDR3 nucleotides are TGTGCCAGCAGCTTAAACAGGGATAGTGGCAATCAGCCCCAGCATTTT.

CDR3 protein: CASSKTHGTGANVLTF. In DNA form, the CDR3 reads TGTGCCAGCAGTAAGACTCACGGAACTGGGGCCAACGTCCTGACTTTC. The chain employs TRBV6-2 or TRBV6-3 and TRBJ2-6; no reliable D call. CDR3 length: 16 amino acids. Germline V gene sequence: CDR1 MNHEY, CDR2 SVGEGT. The ends were cut back, 5 bases at V and 2 bases at J, with 13 bases in the middle.

V gene TRBV5-8 combines with J gene TRBJ2-7, with a possible D match to TRBD2 (5 bases). The V gene's germline CDR1 is SGHTS and CDR2 YDEGEE. The V end was cut by 4 bases, the J end by 3 bases, with 14 bases between. CDR3 size: 14 residues. The CDR3 region has the DNA TGTGCCAGCAGCCGGGGAGTTCCAGGCTACGAGCAGTACTTC. As protein: CASSRGVPGYEQYF.

J is TRBJ1-1 and V is TRBV5-6; D uncertain. CDR3 length: 11 residues. Per the germline V gene, CDR1 is SGHDT and CDR2 is YYEEEE. The ends were cut back, 5 bases at V and 8 bases at J, with 10 bases in the middle. The CDR3 DNA reads as TGTGCCAGCAGTTTCGACGGGGAAGCTTTCTTT. Its protein product is CASSFDGEAFF.

This chain connects TRBV7-3 to TRBJ1-6; no clear D. The CDR3 runs to 15 residues. V gave up 2 bases and J gave up 5 bases, with 10 bases separating them. Germline CDR1 SGHTA, CDR2 FQGTGA. CDR3 sequence (DNA): TGTGCCAGCAGCTTAGATGGCGGAAATAATTCACCCCTCCACTTT. It encodes CASSLDGGNNSPLHF.

V gene TRBV12-3 or TRBV12-4 combines with J gene TRBJ2-1; D unclear. The CDR3 extends over 12 amino acids. Trimming removed 3 bases at V and 7 bases at J, with 7 bases between. CDR3 region: CASSFLVNEQFF. The DNA of the CDR3 is TGTGCCAGCAGTTTCTTAGTTAATGAGCAGTTCTTC.

The V call is TRBV27, the J call TRBJ2-1, with 11 bases matching TRBD1. CDR1 and CDR2 from the germline V gene are MNHEY and SMNVEV (reference sequence). V was pared by 8 bases and J by 0 bases, with 6 bases of the junction left unmatched. The CDR3 has 16 amino acids. CDR3 protein: CASGWTGGRSYNEQFF. For the CDR3, the DNA is TGTGCCAGCGGATGGACAGGGGGCCGCTCCTACAATGAGCAGTTCTTC.

This clone was found once. J is TRBJ2-2 and V is TRBV9; 10 bases line up with TRBD2. With 1 base clipped from V and 3 bases from J, the junction kept 3 bases outside the gene matches. This CDR3 spans 16 amino acids. The germline V gene has CDR1 SGDLS and CDR2 YYNGEE. The CDR3 sequence is CASSVTTSGDTGELFF. The CDR3 DNA reads as TGTGCCAGCAGCGTAACCACTAGCGGGGACACCGGGGAGCTGTTTTTT.

V usage is TRBV6-5 and J usage is TRBJ2-2; a possible D gene is TRBD1 (6 bases). This CDR3 comprises 15 residues. CDR1 and CDR2 from the germline V gene are MNHEY and SVGAGI. Trimming removed 6 bases from V and 6 bases from J, with 17 bases in between. The CDR3 spells CASRPNGQSPGELFF. The CDR3 nucleotides are TGTGCCAGCAGACCCAATGGACAGTCACCCGGGGAGCTGTTTTTT.

The chain employs TRBV19 and TRBJ2-1; 14 bases line up with TRBD2. CDR1 is LNHDA, CDR2 SQIVND, per germline (reference sequence). J gave up 7 bases and V 6 bases, and 8 bases lay outside the gene matches. The CDR3 covers 16 residues. The CDR3, as DNA: TGTGCCAGTAGCGCCGACGGGACTAGCGGGAGTAATGAGCAGTTCTTC. Translation gives CASSADGTSGSNEQFF.